These 8 T cell receptor beta chains came from one sample sequenced in a study of cytomegalovirus exposure and HLA in healthy donors. A multiplex PCR was run with 60 Vbeta primers and 13 Jbeta primers. Produced via immunoSEQ multiplex PCR; TCRdb's table is partial and in-frame only. The data show about 170,000 clones, with roughly 79% seen just once and approximately 6% held by the top ten. Sequencing was performed on PBMCs. The source of these receptors is a man aged 35 to 55 in good health and CMV-seropositive.

The V call is TRBV9, the J call TRBJ1-2; D is undetermined. The V end was cut by 4 bases, the J end by 0 bases, with 7 bases between. The CDR3 is made up of 13 amino acids. The V gene's germline CDR1 is SGDLS and CDR2 YYNGEE. The CDR3 region is CASSRDSNYGYTF. CDR3 sequence (DNA): TGTGCCAGCAGCCGCGATTCTAACTATGGCTACACCTTC. The complete variable domain, with remaining parts taken from reference TRBV9 and TRBJ1-2, reads DSGVTQTPKHLITATGQRVTLRCSPRSGDLSVYWYQQSLDQGLQFLIQYYNGEERAKGNILERFSAQQFPDLHSELNLSSLELGDSALYFCASSRDSNYGYTFGSGTRLTVV.

V is TRBV5-5 and J is TRBJ1-4; D unresolved. Trimming cost V 4 bases and J 0 bases, with 10 bases left between them. CDR1 is SGHKS, CDR2 YYEKEE, per germline (reference sequence). The CDR3 runs to 15 residues. The CDR3 coding sequence is TGTGCCAGCAGCATTAACCCAGCAACTAATGAAAAACTGTTTTTT. Protein: CASSINPATNEKLFF.

This rearrangement joins TRBV7-9 to TRBJ2-7; the match to TRBD2 covers 9 bases. Germline V gene sequence: CDR1 SEHNR, CDR2 FQNEAQ (reference sequence). The CDR3 is 14 amino acids. V gave up 6 bases and J gave up 2 bases; unmatched junction bases: 5. The CDR3 sequence: CASSPTSGPYEQYF. The CDR3 nucleotides read TGTGCCAGCAGTCCGACTAGCGGACCCTACGAGCAGTACTTC.

V usage is TRBV7-9 and J usage is TRBJ1-1; D gene uncertain. The CDR3 extends over 13 amino acids. Trimming left V 2 bases short and J 3 bases short, with 7 bases between. Looked up from germline, CDR1 is SEHNR and CDR2 is FQNEAQ (reference sequence). CDR3 DNA sequence: TGTGCCAGCAGCTTAATCGGGGACACTGAAGCTTTCTTT. Translation: CASSLIGDTEAFF.

V is TRBV4-1 and J is TRBJ2-1; the match to TRBD2 covers 12 bases. Germline loops: CDR1 MGHRA, CDR2 YSYEKL. Trimming at V came to 5 bases and at J to 8 bases, leaving 7 bases not matched to a gene. The CDR3 runs to 15 residues. The CDR3 coding sequence is TGCGCCAGCAGCTTACGACTAGCGGGGGAAGATGAGCAGTTCTTC. Translation: CASSLRLAGEDEQFF.

The chain combines TRBV7-6 with TRBJ2-5, with D possibly TRBD1 on 5 matching bases. With 4 bases removed from V and 2 bases from J, the gap between germline ends came to 11 bases. The germline gives CDR1 SGHVS, CDR2 FNYEAQ. The CDR3 is 14 amino acids. CDR3 DNA sequence: TGTGCCAGCAGCTCATCCCAGGGACAAGAGACCCAGTACTTC. Its translation: CASSSSQGQETQYF.

V is TRBV28 and J is TRBJ1-1; TRBD1 matches 8 bases. The germline V gene has CDR1 MDHEN and CDR2 SYDVKM. V lost 8 bases, J lost 4 bases, and 6 bases stayed unmatched. The CDR3 runs to 13 residues. For the CDR3, the DNA is TGTGCCAGCGGACAGGGTACGGGCACTGAAGCTTTCTTT. Translating it yields CASGQGTGTEAFF.

This clone has only a few counts. The rearrangement joins TRBV5-4 to TRBJ2-7; TRBD1 might be the D (5 bases). Germline CDR1 is SGHNT and CDR2 is YYREEE (reference sequence). Trimming pared 4 bases from V and 0 bases from J, leaving 14 bases between. This CDR3 is 15 amino acids long. The CDR3 loop reads CASSPTVYSSYEQYF. As DNA, the CDR3 is TGTGCCAGCAGCCCGACAGTCTACAGCTCCTACGAGCAGTACTTC. Variable domain in full (rest from reference TRBV5-4 and TRBJ2-7): ETGVTQSPTHLIKTRGQQVTLRCSSQSGHNTVSWYQQALGQGPQFIFQYYREEENGRGNFPPRFSGLQFPNYSSELNVNALELDDSALYLCASSPTVYSSYEQYFGPGTRLTVT.